This T cell receptor (beta chain) comes out of a study of blood T cell repertoires in COVID-19. This clone was counted between two and nine times. TCRdb's table, derived via immunoSEQ multiplex PCR, lists solely in-frame clones and lacks some. Altogether around 300,000 clones are present, around 83% being singletons, with the ten largest covering around 3%. V lost 4 bases to trimming and J lost 4 bases; unmatched junction nucleotides: 8. Germline CDR1 is LGHNA and CDR2 is YSLEER. The CDR3 has 16 amino acids. The origin of this receptor is a young man with active or convalescent COVID-19. The chain employs TRBV4-3 and TRBJ2-3, with 10 positions matching TRBD1. Sequencing input: peripheral blood. The CDR3 bases are TGCGCCAGCAGCCCCTTCGGACAGGGGGAAGCAGATACGCAGTATTTT. Translating gives CASSPFGQGEADTQYF.